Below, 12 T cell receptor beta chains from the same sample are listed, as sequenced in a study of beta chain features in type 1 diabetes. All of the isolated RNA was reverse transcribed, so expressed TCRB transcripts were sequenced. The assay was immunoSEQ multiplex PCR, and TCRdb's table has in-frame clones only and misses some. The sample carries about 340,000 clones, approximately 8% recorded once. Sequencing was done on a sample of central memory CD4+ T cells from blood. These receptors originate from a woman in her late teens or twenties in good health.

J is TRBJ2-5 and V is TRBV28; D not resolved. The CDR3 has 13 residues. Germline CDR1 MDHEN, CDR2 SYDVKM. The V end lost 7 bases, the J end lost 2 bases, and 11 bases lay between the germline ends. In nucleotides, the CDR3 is TGTGCCAGCATCGGGTATCCTCAAGAGACCCAGTACTTC. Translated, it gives CASIGYPQETQYF.

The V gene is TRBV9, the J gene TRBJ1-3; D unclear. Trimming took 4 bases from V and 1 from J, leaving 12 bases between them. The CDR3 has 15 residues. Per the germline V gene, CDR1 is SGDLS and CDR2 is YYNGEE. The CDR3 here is CASSNHGGSGNTIYF. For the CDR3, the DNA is TGTGCCAGCAGCAATCACGGAGGATCTGGAAACACCATATATTTT.

CDR3 nucleotide sequence: TGTGCCAGCAGCGTAGAACGGTACACTGAAGCTTTCTTT. This translates into CASSVERYTEAFF. The genes are TRBV9 and TRBJ1-1; D uncertain. CDR3 length equals 13 residues. Germline CDR1 reads SGDLS; CDR2 reads YYNGEE. V was cut by 0 bases and J by 3 bases, with 6 bases left in between.

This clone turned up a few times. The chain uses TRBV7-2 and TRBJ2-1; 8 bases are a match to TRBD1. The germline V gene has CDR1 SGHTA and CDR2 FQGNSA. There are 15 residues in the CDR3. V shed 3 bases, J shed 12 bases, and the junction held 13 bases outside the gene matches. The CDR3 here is CASSFRDRPGFGQFF. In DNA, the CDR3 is TGTGCCAGCAGCTTCCGGGACAGGCCAGGGTTTGGGCAGTTCTTC.

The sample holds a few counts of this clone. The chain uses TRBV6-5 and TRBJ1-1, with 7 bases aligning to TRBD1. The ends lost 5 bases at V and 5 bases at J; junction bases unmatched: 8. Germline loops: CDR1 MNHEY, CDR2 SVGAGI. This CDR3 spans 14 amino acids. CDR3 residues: CASSPLTGVTEAFF. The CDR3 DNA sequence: TGTGCCAGCAGTCCGCTCACAGGGGTGACTGAAGCTTTCTTT.

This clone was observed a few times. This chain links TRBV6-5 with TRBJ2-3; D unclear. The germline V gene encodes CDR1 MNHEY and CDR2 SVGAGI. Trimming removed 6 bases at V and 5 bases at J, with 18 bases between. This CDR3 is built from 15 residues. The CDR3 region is CASRRPDTYGDTQYF. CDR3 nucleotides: TGTGCCAGCAGGAGACCGGATACTTACGGAGATACGCAGTATTTT.

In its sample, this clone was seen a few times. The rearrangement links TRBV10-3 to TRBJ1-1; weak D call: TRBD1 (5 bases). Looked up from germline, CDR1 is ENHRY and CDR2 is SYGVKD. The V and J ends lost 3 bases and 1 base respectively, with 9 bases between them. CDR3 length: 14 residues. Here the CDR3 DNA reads TGTGCCATCAGTGAACAAGACAGGAACACTGAAGCTTTCTTT. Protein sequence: CAISEQDRNTEAFF.

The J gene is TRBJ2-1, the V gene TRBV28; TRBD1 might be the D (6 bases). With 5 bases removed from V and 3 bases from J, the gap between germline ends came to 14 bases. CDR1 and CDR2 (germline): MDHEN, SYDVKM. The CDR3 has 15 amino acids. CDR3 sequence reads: CASSETGFLYNEQFF. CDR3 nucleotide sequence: TGTGCCAGCAGTGAAACAGGGTTTCTCTACAATGAGCAGTTCTTC.

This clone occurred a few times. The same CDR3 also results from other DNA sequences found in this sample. As DNA, the CDR3 is TGTGCCAGCAGTTTATCGGGACAAAACTATGGCTACACCTTC. Protein sequence: CASSLSGQNYGYTF. The chain couples TRBV27 to TRBJ1-2, with a weak D call TRBD1 (6 bases). The CDR3 contains 14 residues. Looked up from germline, CDR1 is MNHEY and CDR2 is SMNVEV (reference sequence). The V gene lost 0 bases and the J gene lost 2 bases, with 7 bases spanning the gap.

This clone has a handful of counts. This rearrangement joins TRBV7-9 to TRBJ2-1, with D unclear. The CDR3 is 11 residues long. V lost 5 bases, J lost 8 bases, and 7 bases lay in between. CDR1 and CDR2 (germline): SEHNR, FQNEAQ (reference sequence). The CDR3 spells CASSHLYEQFF. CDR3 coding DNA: TGTGCCAGCAGCCATTTGTATGAGCAGTTCTTC.

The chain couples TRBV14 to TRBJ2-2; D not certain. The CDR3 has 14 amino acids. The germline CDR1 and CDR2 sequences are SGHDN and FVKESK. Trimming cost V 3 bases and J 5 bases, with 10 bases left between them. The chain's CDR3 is CASSQAPWTGELFF. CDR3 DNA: TGTGCCAGCAGCCAGGCACCTTGGACCGGGGAGCTGTTTTTT.

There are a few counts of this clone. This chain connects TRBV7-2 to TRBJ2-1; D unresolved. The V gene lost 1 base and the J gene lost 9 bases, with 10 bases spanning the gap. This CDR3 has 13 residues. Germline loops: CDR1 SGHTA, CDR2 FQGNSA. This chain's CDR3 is CASSLEVIGEQFF. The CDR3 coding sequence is TGTGCCAGCAGCTTAGAAGTCATCGGTGAGCAGTTCTTC.